The 12 T cell receptor beta chains below were found in one sample sequenced in a study of T cell repertoires in cytomegalovirus infection. TCRdb re-called the reads with MiXCR, one entry per CDR3 protein. The table lists roughly 200,000 distinct CDR3 sequences, 35% to 40% of them singletons. Their cognate antigens are unknown. The input for sequencing was CD8+ T cells from cultured PBMCs, taken from culture after CMV antigen stimulation. These receptors were collected from a human donor in good health (CMV status not recorded). Some clones in this sample may be carry-over from other donors' samples.

J is TRBJ2-1 and V is TRBV9; TRBD2 aligns across 12 bases. CDR1 is SGDLS, CDR2 YYNGEE, per germline. This CDR3 spans 17 amino acids. The J segment lost 4 bases and the V segment lost 0 bases, leaving 5 bases of the junction unmatched. CDR3 DNA: TGTGCCAGCAGCGTAGCGACTAGCGGGGGAGGGTACAATGAGCAGTTCTTC. It codes for CASSVATSGGGYNEQFF.

This clonotype was seen a handful of times. The genes are TRBV7-3 and TRBJ1-3; 9 nucleotides match TRBD1. The V gene end was trimmed by 5 bases and the J gene end by 4 bases; junction bases not matched to a gene: 9. The CDR3 has 16 amino acids. Per germline, CDR1 SGHTA and CDR2 FQGTGA. The CDR3 DNA reads TGTGCCAGCAGCCCCGGACAGGGGCTGGAGGGAAACACCATATATTTT. Encoded protein: CASSPGQGLEGNTIYF.

The chain joins TRBV7-2 to TRBJ1-1; D not resolved. V was clipped by 7 bases and J by 5 bases, with 8 bases between them. This CDR3 region has 11 residues. Germline V lookup: CDR1 SGHTA, CDR2 FQGNSA. In DNA, the CDR3 is TGTGCCAGCATCCCGGGAACTGAAGCTTTCTTT. This codes for CASIPGTEAFF.

This clonotype was recorded at least ten times. The rearrangement uses TRBV2 and TRBJ1-1; D is uncertain. Between the trimmed V and J ends, which lost 7 bases and 0 bases, there was a span of 15 bases. The CDR3 spans 15 residues. CDR1 is SNHLY and CDR2 is FYNNEI in the germline V gene. CDR3 in amino acids: CASNLIQGMNTEAFF. CDR3 DNA sequence: TGTGCCAGCAACCTTATCCAAGGAATGAACACTGAAGCTTTCTTT.

This chain links TRBV20-1 with TRBJ1-2; the match to TRBD1 covers 7 bases. Unmatched junction bases numbered 4, after V lost 3 bases and J lost 3 bases. CDR1 and CDR2 from the germline V gene are DFQATT and SNEGSKA (reference sequence). The CDR3 covers 13 residues. This CDR3 reads CSASRQGDYGYTF. The CDR3 DNA reads as TGCAGTGCTAGTCGGCAGGGGGACTATGGCTACACCTTC.

A few counts support this clonotype. The V call is TRBV7-3, the J call TRBJ1-1; TRBD1 agrees at 9 bases. The germline CDR1 and CDR2 sequences are SGHTA and FQGTGA. This CDR3 has 14 amino acids. Losses at the gene ends were 6 bases for V and 1 base for J; bases not matched to a gene: 3. CDR3: CASSIQGANTEAFF. CDR3 nucleotide sequence: TGTGCCAGCAGTATACAGGGGGCGAACACTGAAGCTTTCTTT. The complete variable domain, with remaining parts taken from reference TRBV7-3 and TRBJ1-1, reads GAGVSQTPSNKVTEKGKYVELRCDPISGHTALYWYRQSLGQGPEFLIYFQGTGAADDSGLPNDRFFAVRPEGSVSTLKIQRTERGDSAVYLCASSIQGANTEAFFGQGTRLTVV.

The chain couples TRBV7-9 to TRBJ1-2; no clear D gene. Between the trimmed V and J ends, which lost 0 bases and 2 bases, there was a span of 7 bases. This CDR3 has 14 residues. Germline lookup yields CDR1 SEHNR and CDR2 FQNEAQ (reference sequence). This CDR3 is CASSLAAENYGYTF. CDR3 nucleotide sequence: TGTGCCAGCAGCTTAGCAGCAGAGAACTATGGCTACACCTTC.

The rearrangement links TRBV6-2 or TRBV6-3 to TRBJ1-3; TRBD1 might be the D (5 bases). This CDR3 is 16 amino acids long. Looked up from germline, CDR1 is MNHEY and CDR2 is SVGEGT. V was pared by 0 bases and J by 0 bases, with 9 bases between. CDR3 protein: CASSYSGRDSGNTIYF. CDR3 bases: TGTGCCAGCAGTTACTCGGGACGGGACTCTGGAAACACCATATATTTT.

The table lists this clonotype with a few counts. The rearrangement uses TRBV7-8 and TRBJ1-1; tentatively, D is TRBD1 (6 bases). Trimming removed 5 bases from V and 4 bases from J, with 17 bases in between. There are 15 residues in the CDR3. Germline CDR1 SGHVS, CDR2 FQNEAQ. The CDR3 DNA is TGTGCCAGCAGCGAAGCGGGGGGGCTTGGCACTGAAGCTTTCTTT. This sequence encodes CASSEAGGLGTEAFF.

The sample holds many counts of this clonotype. The rearrangement uses TRBV11-2 and TRBJ1-4; D remains unclear. The germline V gene has CDR1 SGHAT and CDR2 FQNNGV. V lost 1 base to trimming and J lost 8 bases, with 8 bases between them. The CDR3 consists of 13 residues. For the CDR3, the DNA is TGTGCCAGCAGCTTAGGATCGGACGAAAAACTGTTTTTT. Amino acid sequence: CASSLGSDEKLFF.

This chain uses TRBV11-2 with TRBJ2-6; 10 positions agree with TRBD1. The CDR3 spans 17 residues. Losses at the gene ends were 4 bases for V and 9 bases for J; bases not matched to a gene: 12. From germline, CDR1 is SGHAT and CDR2 FQNNGV. CDR3 in DNA: TGTGCCAGCAGCTCCGGACAGGGGGGGACAACTAACAACGTCCTGACTTTC. Translated: CASSSGQGGTTNNVLTF.

The sample holds a few counts of this clonotype. This rearrangement joins TRBV7-2 to TRBJ2-5, with a possible D match to TRBD1 (6 bases). Germline CDR1 and CDR2: SGHTA and FQGNSA. CDR3 length equals 13 residues. Trimming left V 3 bases short and J 5 bases short, with 10 bases between. The CDR3 loop is CASSFGGRETQYF. The CDR3 bases are TGTGCCAGCAGCTTTGGGGGCCGGGAGACCCAGTACTTC.